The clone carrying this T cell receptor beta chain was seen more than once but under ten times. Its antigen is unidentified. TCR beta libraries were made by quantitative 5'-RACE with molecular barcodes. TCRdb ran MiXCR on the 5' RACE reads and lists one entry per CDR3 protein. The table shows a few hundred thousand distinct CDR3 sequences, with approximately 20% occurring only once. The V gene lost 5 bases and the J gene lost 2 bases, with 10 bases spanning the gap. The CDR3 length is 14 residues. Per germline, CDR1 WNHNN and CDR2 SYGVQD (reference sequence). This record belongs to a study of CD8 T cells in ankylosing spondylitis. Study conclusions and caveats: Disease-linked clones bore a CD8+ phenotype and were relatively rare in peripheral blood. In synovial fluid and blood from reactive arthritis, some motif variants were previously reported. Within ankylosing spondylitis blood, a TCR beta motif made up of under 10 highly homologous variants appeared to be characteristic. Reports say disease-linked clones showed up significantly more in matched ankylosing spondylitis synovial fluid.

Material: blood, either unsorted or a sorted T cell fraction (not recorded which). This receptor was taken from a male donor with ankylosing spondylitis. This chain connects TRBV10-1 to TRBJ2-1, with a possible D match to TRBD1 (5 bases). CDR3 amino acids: CASSPGKTYNEQFF. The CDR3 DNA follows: TGCGCCAGCAGTCCAGGGAAAACCTACAATGAGCAGTTCTTC.